This is a list of T cell receptor beta chains from one sample in a study of post-analysis software for immune sequencing data. TCRdb redid the calling of the PCR reads with MiXCR, one entry per CDR3 protein. The sample shows about 820,000 distinct CDR3 sequences, approximately 57% of them seen only once. Source material: blood. The receptors stem from a girl aged 5 to 17 with multiple sclerosis. Both conserved end residues are part of each CDR3. D genes are given only for firm matches. A row's size may be missing; if present it is once, few, many or a size class.

>.|TRBJ2-7|TRBV7-8|.
CASSLRASEQYF
TGTGCCAGCAGTCTTAGAGCGAGCGAGCAGTACTTC
>few|TRBJ2-7|TRBV5-1|.
CASSSRTVIYEQYF
TGCGCCAGCAGCTCAAGGACAGTCATTTACGAGCAGTACTTC
>.|TRBJ2-7|TRBV10-3|.
CAIRETDSGMTEQYF
TGTGCCATCAGAGAGACGGATTCGGGAATGACCGAGCAGTACTTC
>.|TRBJ2-1|TRBV6-4|.
CASSAQGLGNEQFF
TGTGCCAGCAGCGCCCAAGGGTTAGGCAATGAGCAGTTCTTC
>.|TRBJ1-2|TRBV4-2|.
CASSQDGQPNYGYTF
TGTGCCAGCAGCCAGGACGGCCAGCCTAACTATGGCTACACCTTC
>many|TRBJ2-1|TRBV20-1|.
CSARGPSENNEQFF
TGCAGTGCTAGAGGGCCTAGCGAAAACAATGAGCAGTTCTTC
>.|TRBJ1-1|TRBV12-3/TRBV12-4|.
CASRWENTEAFF
TGTGCCAGCAGGTGGGAGAACACTGAAGCTTTCTTT
>.|TRBJ1-5|TRBV20-1|TRBD1
CSARQGAGGNQPQHF
TGCAGTGCCAGACAGGGGGCAGGGGGCAATCAGCCCCAGCATTTT
>few|TRBJ2-3|TRBV12-3/TRBV12-4|TRBD2
CASSPGTSGIRSYTQYF
TGTGCCAGCAGTCCCGGGACTAGCGGGATCAGGTCTTATACGCAGTATTTT
>few|TRBJ1-2|TRBV29-1|.
CSVAENYGYTF
TGCAGCGTTGCTGAAAACTATGGCTACACCTTC
>.|TRBJ1-1|TRBV20-1|.
CSARGHPNTEAFF
TGCAGTGCTAGAGGACACCCAAACACTGAAGCTTTCTTT
>.|TRBJ1-5|TRBV15|.
CATSRDRDYSNQPQHF
TGTGCCACCAGCAGAGACAGGGATTATAGCAATCAGCCCCAGCATTTT
>.|TRBJ2-7|TRBV27|.
CASSPRNRAGVGYEQYF
TGTGCCAGCAGTCCACGGAATAGAGCAGGGGTTGGGTACGAGCAGTACTTC
>.|TRBJ2-1|TRBV5-1|.
CASSFGRRNEQFF
TGCGCCAGCAGCTTCGGACGACGCAATGAGCAGTTCTTC
>.|TRBJ2-1|TRBV9|.
CASSPSGSSGEQFF
TGTGCCAGCAGCCCCTCAGGGTCGAGTGGTGAGCAGTTCTTC
>.|TRBJ2-5|TRBV2|TRBD2
CASSVGTSRETQYF
TGTGCCAGCAGTGTGGGGACTAGTCGGGAGACCCAGTACTTC
>.|TRBJ2-7|TRBV7-9|.
CASTESRGDEQYF
TGTGCCAGCACGGAGAGTCGTGGGGACGAGCAGTACTTC
>.|TRBJ2-7|TRBV12-3/TRBV12-4|.
CASSQTPKGVQYF
TGTGCCAGCAGTCAGACCCCCAAGGGTGTCCAGTACTTC
>.|TRBJ2-3|TRBV20-1|.
CSARPSGPTQYF
TGCAGTGCTAGGCCCAGTGGGCCTACGCAGTATTTT
>few|TRBJ2-4|TRBV6-6|.
CASSYSRMGTKNIQYF
TGTGCCAGCAGTTACTCCAGGATGGGAACCAAAAACATTCAGTACTTC
>.|TRBJ2-5|TRBV15|.
CATSRDTGGETQYF
TGTGCCACCAGCAGAGATACTGGAGGAGAGACCCAGTACTTC
>.|TRBJ1-2|TRBV20-1|.
CSAREATASYGYTF
TGCAGTGCTAGAGAGGCCACTGCCTCCTATGGCTACACCTTC
>once|TRBJ1-1|TRBV7-9|.
CASSSMALNRDTEAFF
TGTGCCAGCAGCTCCATGGCGCTAAACAGGGACACTGAAGCTTTCTTT
>.|TRBJ2-1|TRBV5-5|TRBD2
CASSLPGLAGVYNEQFF
TGTGCCAGCAGCTTGCCCGGACTAGCGGGAGTCTACAATGAGCAGTTCTTC
>.|TRBJ1-2|TRBV5-1|.
CASSLVERAYGYTF
TGCGCCAGCAGCTTGGTTGAACGAGCGTATGGCTACACCTTC
>.|TRBJ2-1|TRBV10-1|.
CASSESAAGWYNEQFF
TGCGCCAGCAGTGAGTCCGCGGCAGGGTGGTACAATGAGCAGTTCTTC
>.|TRBJ2-7|TRBV20-1|TRBD2
CSARRYGLAGEPSYEQYF
TGCAGTGCCCGGCGGTATGGTCTAGCGGGAGAGCCGAGCTACGAGCAGTACTTC
>.|TRBJ2-7|TRBV21-1|.
CASSTLILAGNYNEQYF
TGTGCCAGCAGTACCCTGATACTAGCGGGGAACTACAATGAGCAGTACTTC
>few|TRBJ2-5|TRBV5-1|.
CASTPGSSWETQYF
TGCGCCAGCACACCGGGCAGTTCGTGGGAGACCCAGTACTTC
>.|TRBJ2-1|TRBV7-2|TRBD2
CASSKAAGGPGEQFF
TGTGCCAGCAGCAAAGCTGCGGGAGGGCCTGGTGAGCAGTTCTTC
>once|TRBJ1-2|TRBV3-1|TRBD1
CASSRTTGNYGYTF
TGTGCCAGCAGCCGAACGACAGGGAACTATGGCTACACCTTC
>.|TRBJ2-1|TRBV20-1|TRBD1
CSAVTGDPSYNEQFF
TGCAGTGCGGTAACAGGGGACCCCTCCTACAATGAGCAGTTCTTC
>.|TRBJ2-1|TRBV29-1|TRBD1
CSVEFGTGIDNEQFF
TGCAGCGTTGAATTTGGGACAGGGATCGACAATGAGCAGTTCTTC
>.|TRBJ2-5|TRBV7-6|.
CASSLGLGQGQQETQYF
TGTGCCAGCAGCTTGGGATTGGGTCAGGGCCAACAAGAGACCCAGTACTTC
>.|TRBJ2-1|TRBV2|.
CVSRDSSRETQFF
TGTGTCAGCAGGGACAGTTCTCGGGAGACCCAGTTCTTC
>.|TRBJ2-5|TRBV3-1|.
CASSRQAEVQETQYF
TGTGCCAGCAGCCGCCAAGCGGAGGTCCAAGAGACCCAGTACTTC
>few|TRBJ2-4|TRBV12-3/TRBV12-4|.
CASSLGEAEQYF
TGTGCCAGCAGTTTAGGGGAAGCGGAGCAGTACTTC
>.|TRBJ2-4|TRBV2|.
CASREGLQRANIQYF
TGTGCCAGCAGGGAGGGACTCCAAAGAGCAAACATTCAGTACTTC
>.|TRBJ2-7|TRBV7-6|.
CASSLGTQGPLSYEQYF
TGTGCCAGCAGCTTAGGTACCCAGGGGCCACTCTCCTACGAGCAGTACTTC
>.|TRBJ1-2|TRBV5-1|TRBD1
CASSWTRDSNYGYTF
TGCGCCAGTAGCTGGACACGGGACAGCAACTATGGCTACACCTTC
>.|TRBJ1-1|TRBV29-1|TRBD1
CSVSGGEAFF
TGCAGCGTTTCAGGGGGTGAAGCTTTCTTT